The present TCR beta chain was sequenced within a study of OX40 agonist ivuxolimab in advanced cancers. TCRdb keeps only in-frame clones here, not all; method: immunoSEQ multiplex PCR. The sample yields 25,000 to 35,000 clones, approximately 81% seen once. The V end lost 0 bases, the J end lost 6 bases, and 9 bases lay between the germline ends. This CDR3 is 14 amino acids long. Germline V lookup: CDR1 SGHNT, CDR2 YYREEE (reference sequence). This chain links TRBV5-4 with TRBJ2-2, with D hard to call. The sample here was CD4+ or CD8+ T cells sorted from blood, taken in a trial of the OX40 agonist ivuxolimab. The clonotype was recovered from an adult with an advanced solid tumor such as melanoma, head and neck, liver or kidney cancer. The CDR3 here is CASSLGMKPGELFF. The CDR3 DNA reads TGTGCCAGCAGCTTGGGCATGAAACCCGGGGAGCTGTTTTTT. The entire variable domain, with the rest obtained from reference TRBV5-4 and TRBJ2-2, is as follows: ETGVTQSPTHLIKTRGQQVTLRCSSQSGHNTVSWYQQALGQGPQFIFQYYREEENGRGNFPPRFSGLQFPNYSSELNVNALELDDSALYLCASSLGMKPGELFFGEGSRLTVL.